A single sample gave rise to the 21 T cell receptor beta chains below, sequenced in a study of CD8+ T cells in alopecia areata. Sequencing relied on a cDNA template that was reverse transcribed from extracted RNA. Profiled with immunoSEQ multiplex PCR; TCRdb holds only in-frame clones, not every one. The table has about 97,000 clones, about two fifths seen once; the top ten hold about 1.5%. The specimen was CD4+ T cells sorted from blood. These TCRs come from a human donor with alopecia areata.

The CDR3 region is CATSREREGYEQYF. The CDR3 coding sequence is TGTGCCACCAGCCGCGAGCGGGAGGGCTACGAGCAGTACTTC. This chain connects TRBV15 to TRBJ2-7, with TRBD2 identical over 10 bases. This CDR3 is built from 14 residues. Germline V gives CDR1 LNHNV, CDR2 YYDKDF (reference sequence). V was pared by 5 bases and J by 3 bases, with 4 bases of the junction left unmatched. The variable domain in full, completed from reference TRBV15 and TRBJ2-7, reads DAMVIQNPRYQVTQFGKPVTLSCSQTLNHNVMYWYQQKSSQAPKLLFHYYDKDFNNEADTPDNFQSRRPNTSFCFLDIRSPGLGDTAMYLCATSREREGYEQYFGPGTRLTVT.

The chain links TRBV27 to TRBJ2-7; D not certain. Trimming took off 8 bases at V and 3 bases at J, with 20 bases between the two ends. Germline V lookup: CDR1 MNHEY, CDR2 SMNVEV (reference sequence). This CDR3 has 15 amino acids. CDR3 sequence (DNA): TGTGCCAGCGGGTCAGAGTGGGCAGACCACTACGAGCAGTACTTC. Translated: CASGSEWADHYEQYF.

The chain joins TRBV5-4 to TRBJ2-4, with 8 bases that match TRBD1. Germline V CDR1 and CDR2: SGHNT, YYREEE (reference sequence). Trimming cost V 4 bases and J 3 bases; bases outside gene matches: 6. This CDR3 has 15 amino acids. The CDR3 loop reads CASSPDREGKNIQYF. In DNA, the CDR3 is TGTGCCAGCAGCCCGGACAGGGAAGGCAAAAACATTCAGTACTTC.

The rearrangement joins TRBV18 to TRBJ2-1; D unclear. The V end lost 2 bases, the J end lost 4 bases, and 9 bases lay between the germline ends. The CDR3 runs 14 residues. The germline gives CDR1 KGHSH, CDR2 LQKENI. CDR3 sequence: CASSPNYLYNEQFF. The CDR3 DNA sequence: TGTGCCAGCTCACCAAACTACTTATACAATGAGCAGTTCTTC.

The CDR3 sequence is CATSRDPGAEETQYF. The DNA for the CDR3 is TGTGCCACCAGCAGAGATCCCGGCGCGGAAGAGACCCAGTACTTC. The V and J genes are TRBV15 and TRBJ2-5; D is ambiguous. Trimming stripped 0 bases from V and 3 bases from J, with 11 bases between. Per germline, CDR1 LNHNV and CDR2 YYDKDF (reference sequence). The CDR3 runs 15 residues.

The gene calls are TRBV2 and TRBJ2-3; 8 bases align to TRBD2. The CDR3 totals 12 residues. Germline trimming cut 4 bases from V and 11 bases from J; bases unmatched to any gene: 5. The germline CDR1 and CDR2 sequences are SNHLY and FYNNEI. The CDR3 DNA is TGTGCCAGCAGTGGCCTAGCGGGCCTGCAGTATTTT. It yields the protein CASSGLAGLQYF.

The V and J genes are TRBV5-1 and TRBJ2-2; the D is unclear. Germline CDR1 is SGHRS and CDR2 is YFSETQ. CDR3 length equals 14 residues. V dropped 1 base and J dropped 6 bases, with 10 bases sitting between them. The CDR3 nucleotides are TGCGCCAGCAGCTTGTCATCAGGTCCCGGGGAGCTGTTTTTT. As protein: CASSLSSGPGELFF.

The rearrangement uses TRBV30 and TRBJ1-1; D ambiguous. This CDR3 has 12 amino acids. Germline assignment: CDR1 GTSNPN and CDR2 SVGIG (reference sequence). V was pared by 2 bases and J by 5 bases, with 9 bases between. CDR3 protein: CAWSRRETEAFF. The CDR3 nucleotides read TGTGCCTGGAGTAGGAGGGAGACTGAAGCTTTCTTT.

The rearrangement links TRBV4-2 to TRBJ2-3; D is uncertain. From germline, CDR1 is LGHNA and CDR2 YNFKEQ. Trimming stripped 3 bases from V and 3 bases from J, with 10 bases between. The CDR3 consists of 14 residues. CDR3 DNA sequence: TGTGCCAGCAGCCATCACGCTCAGACAGATACGCAGTATTTT. It is translated as CASSHHAQTDTQYF.

The chain joins TRBV19 to TRBJ2-4; D possibly corresponds to TRBD1 (5 bases). Trimming shortened V by 7 bases and J by 0 bases, and 10 bases separated the two germline ends. The germline V gene encodes CDR1 LNHDA and CDR2 SQIVND (reference sequence). The length of the CDR3 is 14 residues. CDR3 loop: CASTTRGAKNIQYF. The DNA of the CDR3 is TGTGCCAGTACCACAAGGGGAGCCAAAAACATTCAGTACTTC.

The rearrangement joins TRBV20-1 to TRBJ2-5, with unresolved D. The CDR3 extends over 11 amino acids. V lost 7 bases to trimming and J lost 5 bases, with 11 bases between them. Germline values: CDR1 DFQATT, CDR2 SNEGSKA (reference sequence). CDR3 sequence (DNA): TGCAGTGGCTTGTCGACGGAGACCCAGTACTTC. Translation gives CSGLSTETQYF.

The table lists this clone with a few counts. The chain is built from TRBV5-1 and TRBJ1-1; possibly TRBD1 for D (6 bases). Trimming cost V 2 bases and J 2 bases, with 10 bases left between them. Germline CDR1 and CDR2: SGHRS and YFSETQ. This CDR3 spans 14 amino acids. CDR3 residues: CASSFWGRNTEAFF. In DNA, the CDR3 is TGCGCCAGCAGCTTCTGGGGGCGAAACACTGAAGCTTTCTTT.

This chain joins TRBV11-1 and TRBJ2-2; D not certain. V lost 1 base to trimming and J lost 6 bases, with 9 bases between them. Germline V lookup: CDR1 SGHAT, CDR2 FQDESV (reference sequence). CDR3 size: 14 residues. The CDR3 nucleotides are TGTGCCAGCAGCTTAGATCGAGTTCCCGGGGAGCTGTTTTTT. Its translation: CASSLDRVPGELFF.

This clone has just a few counts. This chain uses TRBV20-1 with TRBJ2-1, with no clear D. Trimming removed 1 base from V and 16 bases from J, with 11 bases in between. This CDR3 is 10 amino acids long. Per germline, CDR1 DFQATT and CDR2 SNEGSKA (reference sequence). CDR3 loop: CSARGQIGFF. CDR3 nucleotides: TGCAGTGCTAGAGGTCAGATAGGATTCTTC.

V is TRBV29-1 and J is TRBJ1-6; D remains unclear. The CDR3 runs to 13 residues. Germline CDR1 reads SQVTM; CDR2 reads ANQGSEA. V shed 2 bases and J shed 9 bases, with 11 bases lying between them. CDR3 sequence reads: CSVEWGDGSPLHF. The CDR3, as DNA: TGCAGCGTTGAATGGGGAGATGGTTCACCCCTCCACTTT. Based on the CDR3 plus reference TRBV29-1 and TRBJ1-6, the full variable domain is SAVISQKPSRDICQRGTSLTIQCQVDSQVTMMFWYRQQPGQSLTLIATANQGSEATYESGFVIDKFPISRPNLTFSTLTVSNMSPEDSSIYLCSVEWGDGSPLHFGNGTRLTVT.

This clone came up a few times. The genes are TRBV15 and TRBJ2-7, with D possibly being TRBD1 or TRBD2 (5 bases each). This CDR3 has 14 residues. Germline-derived CDR1 and CDR2 are LNHNV and YYDKDF (reference sequence). V lost 5 bases to trimming and J lost 0 bases, with 11 bases between them. In nucleotides, the CDR3 is TGTGCCACCAGCCGGGGACGGATCTCCTACGAGCAGTACTTC. Translating it yields CATSRGRISYEQYF.

V and J are TRBV29-1 and TRBJ1-4; D is possibly TRBD1 (6 bases). The CDR3 runs to 12 residues. V lost 7 bases and J 4 bases, leaving 10 bases between the germline ends. The V gene's germline CDR1 is SQVTM and CDR2 ANQGSEA. This CDR3 reads CSAGVGNEKLFF. DNA for the CDR3: TGCAGCGCAGGGGTGGGTAATGAAAAACTGTTTTTT.

V is TRBV23-1 and J is TRBJ2-7, with TRBD1 identical over 9 bases. Being an ORF, TRBV23-1 has a function that is uncertain. This CDR3 spans 20 amino acids. The J segment lost 2 bases and the V segment lost 3 bases, leaving 20 bases of the junction unmatched. Written as DNA, the CDR3 is TGCGCCAGCAGTCATCCCGGGCAATGGGGACAGGGCCAGGAGACCTACGAGCAGTACTTC. Amino acids: CASSHPGQWGQGQETYEQYF.

This clone occurred a few times. The chain recombines TRBV7-2 with TRBJ2-4, with TRBD1 identical over 11 bases. Germline-derived CDR1 and CDR2 are SGHTA and FQGNSA. V was pared by 5 bases and J by 0 bases, with 3 bases of the junction left unmatched. This CDR3 is built from 16 residues. Here the CDR3 reads CASSLGTGGAKNIQYF. CDR3 DNA sequence: TGTGCCAGCAGCCTCGGGACAGGGGGAGCCAAAAACATTCAGTACTTC.

The chain uses TRBV28 and TRBJ2-1; the match to TRBD2 covers 10 bases. Germline V gives CDR1 MDHEN, CDR2 SYDVKM. Trimming removed 3 bases from V and 6 bases from J; junction bases left unmatched: 5. The CDR3 totals 15 residues. Here the CDR3 DNA reads TGTGCCAGCAGTTTTAGCGGGGGGTATCCCAATGAGCAGTTCTTC. Its protein product is CASSFSGGYPNEQFF.

This clone was counted only a few times. The chain uses TRBV7-2 and TRBJ1-4; D perhaps matches TRBD1 (6 bases). The germline V and J ends were trimmed by 5 bases and 5 bases, with 15 bases remaining between them. Germline CDR1 reads SGHTA; CDR2 reads FQGNSA. This CDR3 spans 15 amino acids. The CDR3 DNA follows: TGTGCCAGCAGCCCCCGTACAGGGAGAAATGAAAAACTGTTTTTT. It encodes CASSPRTGRNEKLFF.